Reported below is one T cell receptor beta chain. The data stem from a study of metastatic and nonmetastatic thyroid tumors. The CDR3 spans 18 residues. J was trimmed by 1 base and V by 5 bases; bases with no gene match: 8. Germline lookup yields CDR1 MDHEN and CDR2 SYDVKM. All patients reached thyroid surgery having received no treatment beforehand. TCRdb reprocessed the PCR reads using MiXCR. Among 30,000 or so clones, roughly 23% were seen once, and the ten largest hold less than 15%. The sample taken for sequencing was blood. This chain connects TRBV28 to TRBJ2-6; TRBD1 matches 10 bases. This clonotype was sampled from a female donor with papillary thyroid cancer or a benign thyroid nodule (not recorded which). Some clones in this sample may be carry-over from other donors' samples. The CDR3 here is CASSLGGTGASGANVLTF. The CDR3 region has the DNA TGTGCCAGCAGTCTGGGGGGGACAGGGGCGTCTGGGGCCAACGTCCTGACTTTC.